Below, 3 T cell receptor beta chains from the same sample are listed, as sequenced in a study of blood T cell repertoires in COVID-19. TCRdb's table, derived via immunoSEQ multiplex PCR, lists solely in-frame clones and lacks some. The data contain 200,000 to 250,000 clones, 75% to 90% of them singletons. The sequenced sample consisted of PBMCs or T cells enriched from blood (not recorded which). All receptors derive from a woman in her twenties or thirties who had been exposed to COVID-19.

This clone occurred once. V usage is TRBV20-1 and J usage is TRBJ2-1, with D possibly TRBD2 on 5 matching bases. The length of the CDR3 is 11 residues. The V gene lost 5 bases and the J gene lost 10 bases, with 12 bases spanning the gap. Germline V CDR1 and CDR2: DFQATT, SNEGSKA (reference sequence). DNA for the CDR3: TGCAGTGCTTCGACGGGCGGGGAGCAGTTCTTC. It encodes CSASTGGEQFF.

This chain joins TRBV5-6 and TRBJ2-5, with 8 nucleotides matching TRBD1. The CDR3 spans 14 residues. The V gene end was trimmed by 0 bases and the J gene end by 5 bases; junction bases not matched to a gene: 3. Germline CDR1 reads SGHDT; CDR2 reads YYEEEE. The CDR3 protein is CASSLVDRAETQYF. Here the CDR3 DNA reads TGTGCCAGCAGCTTGGTGGACAGGGCGGAGACCCAGTACTTC.

The chain has TRBV11-2 and TRBJ2-2; D is undetermined. Looked up from germline, CDR1 is SGHAT and CDR2 is FQNNGV. V was trimmed by 3 bases and J by 0 bases, leaving 8 bases between them. The CDR3 is made up of 15 amino acids. Here the CDR3 reads CASSLVRSNTGELFF. The CDR3 region has the DNA TGTGCCAGCAGCTTGGTCAGGTCGAACACCGGGGAGCTGTTTTTT. The full variable domain, in which reference TRBV11-2 and TRBJ2-2 provide the parts outside the CDR3, is EAGVAQSPRYKIIEKRQSVAFWCNPISGHATLYWYQQILGQGPKLLIQFQNNGVVDDSQLPKDRFSAERLKGVDSTLKIQPAKLEDSAVYLCASSLVRSNTGELFFGEGSRLTVL.